Reported below is one T cell receptor (beta chain). What it recognizes is unknown. This record belongs to a study of cytomegalovirus exposure and HLA in healthy donors. Study context: An earlier analysis identified under 130 million unique TCR beta sequences in about 200 million T cells. Study-wide points: A link between a missense DCLRE1C variant and TCR beta V- and J-gene trimming emerged from a later analysis. An analysis was carried out later, and it reportedly showed fewer N-insertions in an Asian-associated ancestry cluster than the approximately 680-donor mean. Owing to their indistinguishability, certain V segments, notably TRBV6-2 and TRBV6-3, were excluded.

The CDR3 loop spans 14 amino acids. The germline V gene has CDR1 SGHRS and CDR2 YFSETQ. Trimming took 5 bases from V and 6 from J, leaving 17 bases between them. With 60 Vbeta and 13 Jbeta primers, the PCR was carried out. Assay used: immunoSEQ multiplex PCR; TCRdb lists only in-frame clones, some missing. The sample carries about 170,000 clones, about four fifths recorded once. This receptor was taken from a girl between 5 and 17 years old in good health and CMV-seropositive. The chain combines TRBV5-1 with TRBJ1-2, with D possibly TRBD1 on 5 matching bases. The specimen sequenced was PBMCs. CDR3 loop: CASRPRGTFDGYTF. The CDR3 DNA sequence: TGCGCCAGCAGGCCACGGGGGACCTTTGATGGCTACACCTTC.